This TCR beta chain derives from a study of technical replicates of blood from a handful of donors. The table came from immunoSEQ multiplex PCR; TCRdb's copy has only in-frame clones and leaves some out. Here the sample spans around 84,000 clones, about 97% being singletons. CDR3 size: 14 residues. Germline CDR1 is GTSNPN and CDR2 is SVGIG (reference sequence). V lost 7 bases to trimming and J lost 2 bases, with 15 bases between them. The sample taken for sequencing was T cells isolated from PBMCs. The receptor was derived from a human donor in good health. The rearrangement links TRBV30 to TRBJ2-1; TRBD2 is a possible D gene (7 bases). The CDR3 nucleotides are TGTGCCTCTAAATGGCGGGGGCCCTACAATGAGCAGTTCTTC. This sequence encodes CASKWRGPYNEQFF.